These 27 T cell receptor beta chains were all obtained from the same sample, sequenced in a study of beta chain features in type 1 diabetes. The authors reverse transcribed all of the isolated RNA, so sequencing captured expressed TCRB transcripts. The data were produced by immunoSEQ multiplex PCR, yet TCRdb's version contains in-frame clones alone and is incomplete. The sample records about 270,000 clones, over 11% being singletons. Regarding the study as a whole: For Type 1 diabetes patients, all four CD4+ subsets carried TCRB CDR3s that were moderately but significantly shorter.

The antigens these receptors bind are not known. The sample taken for sequencing was naive CD4+ T cells from blood. These receptors originate from a man younger than 45 with type 1 diabetes.

This clone was detected a few times. CDR3 sequence (DNA): TGTGCCAGCAGCTCCGTAGCGGGAGGGTTTAACACCGGGGAGCTGTTTTTT. It specifies CASSSVAGGFNTGELFF. J is TRBJ2-2 and V is TRBV14; the match to TRBD2 covers 11 bases. This CDR3 is 17 amino acids long. From germline, CDR1 is SGHDN and CDR2 FVKESK. The V segment lost 5 bases and the J segment 2 bases; nucleotides outside the gene matches: 7.

The DNA for the CDR3 is TGCGCCAGCAGCTTTGAGGGACTAGCGAACAACGAGCAGTACTTC. Translated, it gives CASSFEGLANNEQYF. This rearrangement joins TRBV5-1 to TRBJ2-7, with TRBD2 matching over 10 bases. This CDR3 spans 15 amino acids. V gave up 2 bases and J gave up 5 bases; unmatched junction bases: 7. From germline, CDR1 is SGHRS and CDR2 YFSETQ.

In its sample, this clone was seen a few times. The chain recombines TRBV6-6 with TRBJ1-2; the match to TRBD1 covers 8 bases. The CDR3 is 14 residues long. Germline CDR1 reads MNHNY; CDR2 reads SVGAGI (reference sequence). Trimming took 4 bases from V and 5 from J; bases not matched to a gene: 6. The CDR3 spells CASSFSGQVYGYTF. CDR3 sequence (DNA): TGTGCCAGCAGTTTCTCGGGACAGGTTTATGGCTACACCTTC.

The chain links TRBV6-1 to TRBJ2-7; 8 bases fit TRBD2. This CDR3 is 16 amino acids long. Per germline, CDR1 MNHNS and CDR2 SASEGT. The trim removed 2 bases at V and 4 bases at J, leaving 10 bases unmatched. The CDR3 DNA follows: TGTGCCAGCAGTGAAAGCCCAGCGGGAGTTTCGTACGAGCAGTACTTC. This sequence encodes CASSESPAGVSYEQYF.

This clone has just a few counts. The chain is built from TRBV7-3 and TRBJ2-1; 11 nucleotides align to TRBD1. With 1 base clipped from V and 7 bases from J, the junction kept 3 bases outside the gene matches. CDR1 SGHTA and CDR2 FQGTGA come from the germline V gene. The CDR3 extends over 15 amino acids. Here the CDR3 DNA reads TGTGCCAGCAGCTTAATGGGACAGGGGGTAAATGAGCAGTTCTTC. Translated: CASSLMGQGVNEQFF.

The chain links TRBV30 to TRBJ1-1, with 8 bases identical to TRBD1. The CDR3 runs to 14 residues. V trimming: 4 bases; J trimming: 5 bases; junction bases outside the gene matches: 9. From germline, CDR1 is GTSNPN and CDR2 SVGIG (reference sequence). CDR3 sequence: CAWILDRGNTEAFF. CDR3 in DNA: TGTGCCTGGATCCTCGACAGGGGCAATACTGAAGCTTTCTTT.

In this sample, this clone turned up a few times. The chain is built from TRBV6-6 and TRBJ2-5; possibly TRBD2 for D (6 bases). Trimming removed 6 bases at V and 1 base at J, with 18 bases between. CDR1 MNHNY and CDR2 SVGAGI come from the germline V gene (reference sequence). The CDR3 runs to 16 residues. The CDR3 loop reads CASSVGGANGQETQYF. CDR3 in DNA: TGTGCCAGCAGCGTTGGAGGGGCCAACGGCCAAGAGACCCAGTACTTC.

This clone was seen more than once but under ten times. The chain recombines TRBV5-1 with TRBJ2-3; 9 nucleotides agree with TRBD2. The J segment lost 5 bases and the V segment lost 4 bases, leaving 8 bases of the junction unmatched. CDR3 length: 15 residues. CDR1 is SGHRS and CDR2 is YFSETQ in the germline V gene. The CDR3 reads CASSASPAGGDTQYF. The CDR3 nucleotides read TGCGCCAGCAGCGCCTCCCCAGCGGGAGGAGATACGCAGTATTTT.

This clone was seen a few times. The CDR3 sequence: CASSPRLASYEQYF. For the CDR3, the DNA is TGTGCCAGCAGTCCTAGACTAGCCTCCTACGAGCAGTACTTC. The rearrangement joins TRBV2 to TRBJ2-7; the match to TRBD2 covers 7 bases. The CDR3 is made up of 14 amino acids. J was trimmed by 0 bases and V by 5 bases; bases with no gene match: 4. CDR1 is SNHLY and CDR2 is FYNNEI in the germline V gene. The whole variable domain, remainder taken from reference TRBV2 and TRBJ2-7, is EPEVTQTPSHQVTQMGQEVILRCVPISNHLYFYWYRQILGQKVEFLVSFYNNEISEKSEIFDDQFSVERPDGSNFTLKIRSTKLEDSAMYFCASSPRLASYEQYFGPGTRLTVT.

There are a few counts of this clone. V and J are TRBV2 and TRBJ2-7; D gene ambiguous. This CDR3 spans 12 amino acids. The ends were cut back, 4 bases at V and 6 bases at J, with 10 bases in the middle. CDR1 is SNHLY and CDR2 is FYNNEI in the germline V gene. This CDR3 is CASSVQTAEQYF. Written as DNA, the CDR3 is TGTGCCAGCAGTGTACAGACGGCCGAGCAGTACTTC.

The chain recombines TRBV5-4 with TRBJ2-1, with 13 nucleotides matching TRBD2. The CDR3 sequence is 16 residues long. Germline V gene sequence: CDR1 SGHNT, CDR2 YYREEE (reference sequence). V dropped 0 bases and J dropped 8; count of bases not matched to a gene: 5. The CDR3 DNA sequence: TGTGCCAGCAGCTTGGGGGGACTAGCGGGAACGTATGAGCAGTTCTTC. Translation gives CASSLGGLAGTYEQFF.

About this clone itself: The identical CDR3 is also encoded by other nucleotide sequences in the sample. This sequence joins TRBV7-9 and TRBJ2-1; tentatively, D is TRBD2 (6 bases). The CDR3 has 12 residues. The V end lost 2 bases, the J end lost 9 bases, and 8 bases lay between the germline ends. Germline values: CDR1 SEHNR, CDR2 FQNEAQ (reference sequence). CDR3 coding DNA: TGTGCCAGCAGCTTATTGGGAGGTGAGCAGTTCTTC. Amino acid sequence: CASSLLGGEQFF.

The J gene is TRBJ2-1, the V gene TRBV15, with 8 bases that match TRBD2. The CDR3 consists of 16 residues. Germline values: CDR1 LNHNV, CDR2 YYDKDF (reference sequence). With 6 bases clipped from V and 7 bases from J, the junction kept 14 bases outside the gene matches. CDR3 residues: CATSIPPGLGTNEQFF. The CDR3 DNA reads TGTGCCACCAGTATACCCCCGGGACTAGGGACTAATGAGCAGTTCTTC.

The genes are TRBV7-8 and TRBJ2-7, with 9 nucleotides matching TRBD1. Germline-derived CDR1 and CDR2 are SGHVS and FQNEAQ. Losses at the gene ends were 5 bases for V and 2 bases for J; bases not matched to a gene: 7. This CDR3 region has 15 residues. The CDR3 nucleotides are TGTGCCAGCAGCGCGAAGACAGGGGGGACCTACGAGCAGTACTTC. This codes for CASSAKTGGTYEQYF. Variable domain in full (rest from reference TRBV7-8 and TRBJ2-7): GAGVSQSPRYKVAKRGQDVALRCDPISGHVSLFWYQQALGQGPEFLTYFQNEAQLDKSGLPSDRFFAERPEGSVSTLKIQRTQQEDSAVYLCASSAKTGGTYEQYFGPGTRLTVT.

In nucleotides, the CDR3 is TGTGCCACCAGCAGAGATCGGGTACGAGTTCGGCAGTTCTTC. This translates into CATSRDRVRVRQFF. The genes are TRBV15 and TRBJ2-1; the D is unclear. Germline V gene sequence: CDR1 LNHNV, CDR2 YYDKDF (reference sequence). Between the trimmed V and J ends, which lost 0 bases and 12 bases, there was a span of 15 bases. CDR3 size: 14 residues.

This clone was counted only a few times. V gene TRBV11-2 combines with J gene TRBJ1-1; 7 nucleotides line up with TRBD1. The CDR3 has 14 residues. Trimming cost V 5 bases and J 1 base; bases outside gene matches: 4. Germline-derived CDR1 and CDR2 are SGHAT and FQNNGV. The CDR3 spells CASSARTGNTEAFF. CDR3 DNA: TGTGCCAGCAGCGCAAGGACAGGGAACACTGAAGCTTTCTTT.

The sample holds a few counts of this clone. The chain uses TRBV5-6 and TRBJ2-3, with D unclear. The CDR3 is 14 residues long. CDR1 is SGHDT, CDR2 YYEEEE, per germline. V was clipped by 4 bases and J by 1 base, with 10 bases between them. The CDR3 region is CASSPLGGTDTQYF. CDR3 DNA sequence: TGTGCCAGCAGCCCACTTGGAGGCACAGATACGCAGTATTTT.

The chain links TRBV29-1 to TRBJ1-2, with D possibly TRBD1 on 6 matching bases. V lost 6 bases to trimming and J lost 4 bases, with 15 bases between them. The CDR3 has 13 residues. Per the germline V gene, CDR1 is SQVTM and CDR2 is ANQGSEA. CDR3 residues: CSVGHTHGYGYTF. As DNA, the CDR3 is TGCAGCGTGGGACATACTCACGGCTATGGCTACACCTTC.

This clone was recorded only once. This sample includes further DNA sequences coding for the same CDR3. The rearrangement joins TRBV11-3 to TRBJ2-1; D is unresolved. Germline loops: CDR1 SGHNT, CDR2 YENEEA. The CDR3 is 12 amino acids. V lost 0 bases, J lost 7 bases, and 4 bases lay in between. DNA for the CDR3: TGTGCCAGCAGCTTAGACAGTAATGAGCAGTTCTTC. Amino acid sequence: CASSLDSNEQFF.

This clone turned up a few times. The chain carries TRBV15 and TRBJ1-2; D possibly corresponds to TRBD1 (5 bases). Germline V gives CDR1 LNHNV, CDR2 YYDKDF (reference sequence). The CDR3 is 12 residues long. The ends were cut back, 0 bases at V and 8 bases at J, with 7 bases in the middle. CDR3 sequence: CATSRDRGGYTF. Here the CDR3 DNA reads TGTGCCACCAGCAGAGACCGGGGGGGCTACACCTTC.

The rearrangement links TRBV28 to TRBJ1-5, with a weak D call TRBD1 (5 bases). V was pared by 3 bases and J by 4 bases, with 13 bases between. CDR1 is MDHEN, CDR2 SYDVKM, per germline. The CDR3 is 15 amino acids. The CDR3 DNA reads TGTGCCAGCAGTTTGTTCAGGGCGGGGAATCAGCCCCAGCATTTT. It yields the protein CASSLFRAGNQPQHF.

The chain links TRBV19 to TRBJ1-1; D unresolved. The V end was cut by 6 bases, the J end by 1 base, with 6 bases between. Germline lookup yields CDR1 LNHDA and CDR2 SQIVND (reference sequence). The CDR3 contains 12 residues. As DNA, the CDR3 is TGTGCCAGTAGCTGGCAGAACACTGAAGCTTTCTTT. This codes for CASSWQNTEAFF.

This clone was recorded a few times. V and J are TRBV7-9 and TRBJ1-1, with 8 bases identical to TRBD1. Germline V gives CDR1 SEHNR, CDR2 FQNEAQ (reference sequence). With V trimmed by 5 bases and J by 1 base, 3 bases remained unmatched. This CDR3 region has 14 residues. In DNA, the CDR3 is TGTGCCAGCAGCAAAGGACAGGGGAACACTGAAGCTTTCTTT. Its protein product is CASSKGQGNTEAFF.

This clone has a handful of counts. J is TRBJ2-7 and V is TRBV9, with TRBD2 identical over 7 bases. Germline trimming cut 0 bases from V and 5 bases from J; bases unmatched to any gene: 5. This CDR3 contains 14 residues. CDR1 is SGDLS and CDR2 is YYNGEE in the germline V gene. CDR3 in amino acids: CASSVEAGIDEQYF. The CDR3 DNA reads TGTGCCAGCAGCGTAGAAGCGGGAATCGACGAGCAGTACTTC.

V and J are TRBV30 and TRBJ1-1; a possible D gene is TRBD1 (5 bases). In germline, CDR1 is GTSNPN, CDR2 SVGIG (reference sequence). V lost 5 bases, J lost 10 bases, and 14 bases lay in between. CDR3 length: 11 amino acids. The CDR3: CAWGASLGAFF. The DNA for the CDR3 is TGTGCCTGGGGGGCGAGCCTGGGAGCTTTCTTT.

The chain couples TRBV7-3 to TRBJ2-3, with 8 bases that match TRBD1. The CDR3 is made up of 15 amino acids. The V gene end was trimmed by 3 bases and the J gene end by 5 bases; junction bases not matched to a gene: 7. Germline CDR1 is SGHTA and CDR2 is FQGTGA. This chain's CDR3 is CASSFWTGRLDTQYF. Written as DNA, the CDR3 is TGTGCCAGCAGCTTCTGGACAGGGAGGTTAGATACGCAGTATTTT.

The chain carries TRBV30 and TRBJ1-4; D is unresolved. Trimming shortened V by 3 bases and J by 8 bases, and 16 bases separated the two germline ends. Per germline, CDR1 GTSNPN and CDR2 SVGIG (reference sequence). The CDR3 sequence is 14 residues long. The CDR3 loop reads CAWSSGNYMEKLFF. Here the CDR3 DNA reads TGTGCCTGGAGCTCCGGGAACTACATGGAAAAACTGTTTTTT.